This T cell receptor (beta chain) was captured by sequencing in a study of shared clonotypes between healthy human individuals. In the naive CD8 group, cells lacked CD45RO and were positively selected for CCR7, so terminally differentiated effector memory CD45RA+ cells were left out. This CDR3 spans 16 amino acids. Germline V gene sequence: CDR1 SEHNR, CDR2 FQNEAQ (reference sequence). V lost 4 bases to trimming and J lost 5 bases; unmatched junction nucleotides: 13. The repertoire was sequenced with immunoSEQ multiplex PCR; TCRdb's copy has only in-frame clones and lacks some. The sample includes some 2.1 million clones, just over 90% of them seen just once.

Material: naive CD8+ T cells from PBMCs. This sequence was found in a man aged 18 to 30 in good health. Some clones in this sample may be carry-over from other donors' samples. The chain couples TRBV7-9 to TRBJ2-7, with 8 bases aligning to TRBD1. In DNA form, the CDR3 reads TGTGCCAGCAGCTCCTTGACAGGGGCGCCGGTCCACGAGCAGTACTTC. It yields the protein CASSSLTGAPVHEQYF.